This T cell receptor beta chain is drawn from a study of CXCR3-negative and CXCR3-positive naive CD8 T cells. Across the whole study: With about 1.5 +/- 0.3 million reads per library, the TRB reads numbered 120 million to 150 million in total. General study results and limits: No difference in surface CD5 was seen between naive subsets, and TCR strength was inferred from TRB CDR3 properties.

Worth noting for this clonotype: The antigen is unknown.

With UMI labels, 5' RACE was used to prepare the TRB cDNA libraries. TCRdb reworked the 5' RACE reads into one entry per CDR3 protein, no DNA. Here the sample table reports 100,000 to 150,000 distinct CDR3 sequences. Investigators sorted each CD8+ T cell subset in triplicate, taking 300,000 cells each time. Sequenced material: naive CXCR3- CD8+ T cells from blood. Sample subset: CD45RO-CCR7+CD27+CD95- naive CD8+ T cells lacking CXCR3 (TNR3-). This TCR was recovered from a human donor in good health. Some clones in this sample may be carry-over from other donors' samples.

CDR3 sequence: CSVLRAYGYTF. The chain uses TRBV29-1 and TRBJ1-2. Germline values: CDR1 SQVTM, CDR2 ANQGSEA. The length of the CDR3 is 11 residues.